Below are 22 T cell receptor beta chains sequenced from a single sample in a study of cytomegalovirus exposure and HLA in healthy donors. Primers: 60 Vbeta forward and 13 Jbeta reverse. The table came from immunoSEQ multiplex PCR; TCRdb's copy has only in-frame clones and leaves some out. The sample holds about 190,000 clones, around 83% seen once. Sequencing was carried out using PBMCs. The receptor set was obtained from a woman aged 40 to 50 in good health and CMV-seronegative.

The CDR3 sequence is CASSYDRSSYNEQFF. CDR3 bases: TGTGCCAGTAGTTATGACAGAAGCTCCTACAATGAGCAGTTCTTC. The chain joins TRBV19 to TRBJ2-1; TRBD1 is a possible D gene (5 bases). Germline V gene sequence: CDR1 LNHDA, CDR2 SQIVND (reference sequence). CDR3 length: 15 amino acids. The V and J ends lost 5 bases and 0 bases respectively, with 11 bases between them.

V usage is TRBV5-6 and J usage is TRBJ2-7, with a weak D call TRBD2 (5 bases). The ends were cut back, 1 base at V and 2 bases at J, with 10 bases in the middle. CDR1 SGHDT and CDR2 YYEEEE come from the germline V gene. The CDR3 is 14 residues long. CDR3 in amino acids: CASSLSGETYEQYF. CDR3 nucleotide sequence: TGTGCCAGCAGCTTGTCCGGGGAGACCTACGAGCAGTACTTC.

V and J are TRBV4-3 and TRBJ2-1, with D possibly TRBD1 on 6 matching bases. In germline, CDR1 is LGHNA, CDR2 YSLEER. This CDR3 comprises 15 residues. V lost 6 bases, J lost 3 bases, and 15 bases lay in between. This chain's CDR3 is CASSQQGLHYNEQFF. For the CDR3, the DNA is TGCGCCAGCAGTCAACAGGGCTTGCACTACAATGAGCAGTTCTTC.

V gene TRBV9 combines with J gene TRBJ2-5, with 7 bases aligning to TRBD2. Looked up from germline, CDR1 is SGDLS and CDR2 is YYNGEE. This CDR3 region has 16 residues. The junction had 13 bases not matched to a gene; V was cut back by 3 bases and J by 5 bases. The CDR3 DNA reads as TGTGCCAGCAGCGCCCCCCCGGGGTCCGGGGGGGAGACCCAGTACTTC. Amino acids: CASSAPPGSGGETQYF.

CDR3 nucleotides: TGTGCCAGTAGTCCCTACAGGAGCGGGGGGATCACCGGGGAGCTGTTTTTT. This translates into CASSPYRSGGITGELFF. The chain has TRBV19 and TRBJ2-2; 9 nucleotides line up with TRBD2. The CDR3 runs 17 residues. Germline CDR1 is LNHDA and CDR2 is SQIVND (reference sequence). V shed 5 bases, J shed 4 bases, and the junction held 11 bases outside the gene matches. Together with reference TRBV19 and TRBJ2-2, the CDR3 gives the full variable domain: DGGITQSPKYLFRKEGQNVTLSCEQNLNHDAMYWYRQDPGQGLRLIYYSQIVNDFQKGDIAEGYSVSREKKESFPLTVTSAQKNPTAFYLCASSPYRSGGITGELFFGEGSRLTVL.

The rearrangement joins TRBV11-3 to TRBJ2-2, with a weak D call TRBD2 (6 bases). Between the trimmed V and J ends, which lost 4 bases and 5 bases, there was a span of 17 bases. Per germline, CDR1 SGHNT and CDR2 YENEEA. This CDR3 has 16 residues. The CDR3 reads CASSSGLYGVTGELFF. The CDR3 DNA reads as TGTGCCAGCAGCTCGGGACTCTACGGAGTGACCGGGGAGCTGTTTTTT. Drawing the rest from reference TRBV11-3 and TRBJ2-2, the complete variable domain is EAGVVQSPRYKIIEKKQPVAFWCNPISGHNTLYWYLQNLGQGPELLIRYENEEAVDDSQLPKDRFSAERLKGVDSTLKIQPAELGDSAVYLCASSSGLYGVTGELFFGEGSRLTVL.

V and J are TRBV6-1 and TRBJ2-1; D is ambiguous. V lost 1 base and J 8 bases, leaving 12 bases between the germline ends. In germline, CDR1 is MNHNS, CDR2 SASEGT. The CDR3 is made up of 14 amino acids. The CDR3 sequence: CASSEDRLRDEQFF. Here the CDR3 DNA reads TGTGCCAGCAGTGAAGATAGGCTCCGGGATGAGCAGTTCTTC.

This clone was picked up a small number of times. CDR3 in amino acids: CASSSTVNTEAFF. For the CDR3, the DNA is TGTGCCAGCAGCTCGACAGTGAACACTGAAGCTTTCTTT. The genes are TRBV5-6 and TRBJ1-1; D may be TRBD1 (5 bases). The CDR3 spans 13 residues. With 3 bases removed from V and 0 bases from J, the gap between germline ends came to 6 bases. Germline V gene lookup returns CDR1 SGHDT and CDR2 YYEEEE.

The gene calls are TRBV6-1 and TRBJ1-2; the D is unclear. V lost 7 bases and J lost 4, with 13 bases in between. This CDR3 region has 13 residues. CDR1 and CDR2 (germline): MNHNS, SASEGT. This CDR3 is CASIPTGTYGYTF. The CDR3 DNA follows: TGTGCCAGCATCCCGACGGGAACCTATGGCTACACCTTC.

This rearrangement joins TRBV4-3 to TRBJ2-5; TRBD2 agrees at 9 bases. V lost 1 base and J lost 2; bases outside the gene matches: 5. Germline V lookup: CDR1 LGHNA, CDR2 YSLEER. The length of the CDR3 is 16 residues. CDR3 DNA sequence: TGCGCCAGCAGCCAAGGACTAGCGGTAACTCAAGAGACCCAGTACTTC. This encodes CASSQGLAVTQETQYF.

This rearrangement joins TRBV19 to TRBJ1-6; 7 bases are a match to TRBD1. The CDR3 extends over 15 amino acids. Germline loops: CDR1 LNHDA, CDR2 SQIVND (reference sequence). The V segment lost 4 bases and the J segment 7 bases; nucleotides outside the gene matches: 7. The CDR3 DNA reads as TGTGCCAGTAGTACGACAGGGTCTAGGAATTCACCCCTCCACTTT. This encodes CASSTTGSRNSPLHF.

The chain joins TRBV25-1 to TRBJ2-3; 7 bases fit TRBD2. Looked up from germline, CDR1 is MGHDK and CDR2 is SYGVNS. With 4 bases clipped from V and 2 bases from J, the junction kept 6 bases outside the gene matches. The CDR3 spans 15 residues. This CDR3 is CASSATSENTDTQYF. The CDR3 DNA reads as TGTGCCAGCAGTGCAACTAGCGAAAACACAGATACGCAGTATTTT.

This clone was seen a handful of times. The J gene is TRBJ1-2, the V gene TRBV13; TRBD1 matches 9 bases. There are 19 residues in the CDR3. V shed 5 bases, J shed 7 bases, and the junction held 23 bases outside the gene matches. The germline V gene has CDR1 PRHDT and CDR2 FYEKMQ (reference sequence). The CDR3 DNA reads as TGTGCCAGCAGCCGTCTCGCTCTCCCTCCCTTTCGGGACAGGGTTGGCTACACCTTC. Amino acid sequence: CASSRLALPPFRDRVGYTF.

V is TRBV2 and J is TRBJ1-5; no definite D call. This CDR3 is 13 amino acids long. Looked up from germline, CDR1 is SNHLY and CDR2 is FYNNEI. V was pared by 6 bases and J by 5 bases, with 11 bases between. DNA for the CDR3: TGTGCCAGCAGGCGACTCCTCTATCAGCCCCAGCATTTT. Translation gives CASRRLLYQPQHF.

The rearrangement uses TRBV29-1 and TRBJ1-2; TRBD1 aligns across 9 bases. The germline V gene has CDR1 SQVTM and CDR2 ANQGSEA. J gave up 6 bases and V 3 bases, and 8 bases lay outside the gene matches. The CDR3 sequence is 14 residues long. The CDR3 DNA reads TGCAGCGTTGAGCAACAGGGGGCGGTTAATGGCTACACCTTC. Its translation is CSVEQQGAVNGYTF.

The J gene is TRBJ2-7, the V gene TRBV5-4; 8 bases match TRBD2. Germline loops: CDR1 SGHNT, CDR2 YYREEE (reference sequence). The CDR3 extends over 16 amino acids. Losses at the gene ends were 0 bases for V and 4 bases for J; bases not matched to a gene: 9. CDR3 residues: CASSLELAAGNYEQYF. In DNA form, the CDR3 reads TGTGCCAGCAGCTTGGAACTAGCGGCCGGCAATTACGAGCAGTACTTC.

The V call is TRBV27, the J call TRBJ1-5; TRBD1 agrees at 12 bases. The junction had 11 bases not matched to a gene; V was cut back by 4 bases and J by 4 bases. There are 18 residues in the CDR3. CDR1 MNHEY and CDR2 SMNVEV come from the germline V gene (reference sequence). CDR3 bases: TGTGCCAGCAGTTCTGATGGAGGGACAGGGGGCACAAATCAGCCCCAGCATTTT. Residues: CASSSDGGTGGTNQPQHF.

The J gene is TRBJ2-1, the V gene TRBV20-1, with unresolved D. V was pared by 6 bases and J by 4 bases, with 4 bases between. This CDR3 has 10 residues. Germline V lookup: CDR1 DFQATT, CDR2 SNEGSKA (reference sequence). The CDR3 loop reads CSARYNEQFF. For the CDR3, the DNA is TGCAGTGCGCGGTACAATGAGCAGTTCTTC.

In its sample, this clone was seen once. This chain uses TRBV27 with TRBJ1-1, with a tentative D call TRBD1 (6 bases). The CDR3 length is 13 residues. V lost 5 bases to trimming and J lost 4 bases, with 11 bases between them. CDR1 and CDR2 (germline): MNHEY, SMNVEV (reference sequence). The CDR3 region is CASSPTGFTEAFF. The CDR3 coding sequence is TGTGCCAGCAGTCCTACAGGGTTCACTGAAGCTTTCTTT.

Only one count was recorded for this clone. The chain carries TRBV29-1 and TRBJ1-2; the D gene is possibly TRBD1 (6 bases). Germline assignment: CDR1 SQVTM and CDR2 ANQGSEA. This CDR3 region has 13 residues. The V gene lost 2 bases and the J gene lost 2 bases, with 9 bases spanning the gap. The CDR3 region is CSVETGPNYGYTF. For the CDR3, the DNA is TGCAGCGTTGAAACAGGGCCCAACTATGGCTACACCTTC.

This sequence joins TRBV6-6 and TRBJ1-6; D is perhaps TRBD1 (6 bases). The CDR3 totals 14 residues. Trimming stripped 5 bases from V and 9 bases from J, with 14 bases between. Germline-derived CDR1 and CDR2 are MNHNY and SVGAGI (reference sequence). The CDR3: CASSPTGLISPLHF. The CDR3 region has the DNA TGTGCCAGCAGTCCTACAGGGCTCATTTCACCCCTCCACTTT.

With regard to this clone: Germline and junction disagree at one end, which may indicate a read error. J is TRBJ1-2 and V is TRBV7-9; perhaps TRBD1 as D (5 bases). The CDR3 length is 14 residues. Per the germline V gene, CDR1 is SEHNR and CDR2 is FQNEAQ (reference sequence). The CDR3 here is CSSSLALTGNGYTF. The DNA of the CDR3 is TGTTCCAGCAGCTTAGCGCTAACAGGCAATGGCTACACCTTC.